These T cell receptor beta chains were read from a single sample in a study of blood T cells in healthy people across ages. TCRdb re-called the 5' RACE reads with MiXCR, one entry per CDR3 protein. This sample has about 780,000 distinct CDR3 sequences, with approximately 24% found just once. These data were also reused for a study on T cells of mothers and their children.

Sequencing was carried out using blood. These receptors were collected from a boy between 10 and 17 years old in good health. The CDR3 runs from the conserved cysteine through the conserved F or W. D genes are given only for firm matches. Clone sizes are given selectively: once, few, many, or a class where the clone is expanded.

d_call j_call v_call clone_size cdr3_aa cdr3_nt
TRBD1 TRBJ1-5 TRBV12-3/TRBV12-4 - CASSSQGAINQPRHF TGTGCCAGCAGTTCACAGGGGGCGATTAACCAGCCCCGGCATTTT
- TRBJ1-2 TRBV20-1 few CSAPLQAGGGYTF TGCAGTGCTCCACTACAGGCGGGGGGTGGCTACACCTTC
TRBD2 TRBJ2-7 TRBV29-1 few CSVGGGAIEQYF TGCAGCGTTGGCGGGGGGGCGATCGAGCAGTACTTC
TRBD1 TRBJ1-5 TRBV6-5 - CASSYSGQGGQPQHF TGTGCCAGCAGTTACTCTGGCCAGGGGGGTCAGCCCCAGCATTTT
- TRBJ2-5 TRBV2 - CASLLQETQYF TGTGCCTCGCTACTCCAAGAGACCCAGTACTTC
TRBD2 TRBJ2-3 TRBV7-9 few CASSPLREADTQYF TGTGCCAGCAGCCCCCTCCGGGAGGCAGATACGCAGTATTTT
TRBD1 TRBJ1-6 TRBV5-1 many CASSPGQGAGYNSPLHF TGCGCCAGCAGCCCCGGACAGGGGGCAGGATATAATTCACCCCTCCACTTT
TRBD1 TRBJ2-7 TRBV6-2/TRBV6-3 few CASSYQEAGGYEQYF TGTGCCAGCAGTTATCAGGAGGCAGGGGGCTACGAGCAGTACTTC
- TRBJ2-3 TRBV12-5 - CARPRHTIVSTDTQYF TGTGCTAGACCTCGTCATACAATCGTTAGCACAGATACGCAGTATTTT
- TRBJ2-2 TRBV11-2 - CAARPIRRLRTGELFF TGTGCCGCCCGCCCTATCCGAAGACTCCGGACCGGGGAGCTGTTTTTT
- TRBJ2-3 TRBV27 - CASSILSNRPTDTQYF TGTGCCAGCAGTATTCTTTCGAACAGGCCCACAGATACGCAGTATTTT
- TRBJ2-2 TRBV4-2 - CASIKSRELFF TGTGCCAGCATTAAATCGCGGGAGCTGTTTTTT
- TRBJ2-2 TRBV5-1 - CASSLGVSGELFF TGCGCCAGCAGCTTGGGTGTGTCCGGGGAGCTGTTTTTT
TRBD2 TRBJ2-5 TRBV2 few CASSDWTSGQETQYF TGTGCCAGCAGTGATTGGACTAGCGGCCAAGAGACCCAGTACTTC
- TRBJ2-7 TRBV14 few CASSPIGTGSSYEQYF TGTGCCAGCAGCCCGATTGGGACGGGGAGTTCCTACGAGCAGTACTTC
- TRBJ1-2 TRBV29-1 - CSVEVGTGSHYGYTF TGCAGCGTTGAAGTAGGGACGGGCAGCCACTATGGCTACACCTTC
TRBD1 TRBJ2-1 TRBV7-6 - CASSWTGEGYNEQFF TGTGCCAGCAGTTGGACAGGGGAAGGCTACAATGAGCAGTTCTTC
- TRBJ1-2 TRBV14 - CASSQGESRNYGYTF TGTGCCAGCAGCCAAGGGGAAAGCAGGAACTATGGCTACACCTTC
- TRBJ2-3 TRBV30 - CAWRSQGPDTQYF TGTGCCTGGAGATCCCAGGGGCCAGATACGCAGTATTTT
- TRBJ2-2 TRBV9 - CASSVGANTGELFF TGTGCCAGCAGCGTTGGCGCGAACACCGGGGAGCTGTTTTTT
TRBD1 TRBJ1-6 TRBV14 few CASSHRGGSPLHF TGTGCCAGCAGCCACAGGGGGGGTTCACCCCTCCACTTT
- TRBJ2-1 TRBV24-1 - CATSDSQGYEQFF TGTGCCACCAGTGATTCACAAGGATATGAGCAGTTCTTC
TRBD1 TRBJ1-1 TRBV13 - CASSLGGQGRSEAFF TGTGCCAGCAGCTTAGGTGGACAGGGTAGGAGTGAAGCTTTCTTT
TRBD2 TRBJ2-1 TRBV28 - CASSSTSVGEQFF TGTGCCAGCAGTTCGACTAGCGTCGGTGAGCAGTTCTTC
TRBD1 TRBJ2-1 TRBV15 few CATSKTQTGGVEQFF TGTGCCACCAGCAAAACCCAGACAGGGGGCGTTGAGCAGTTCTTC
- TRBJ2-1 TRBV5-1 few CASSLVGVYSEQFF TGCGCCAGCAGCTTGGTCGGGGTTTACAGTGAGCAGTTCTTC
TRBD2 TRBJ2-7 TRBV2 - CASRRLAGVYEQYF TGTGCCAGCAGGAGACTAGCGGGAGTCTACGAGCAGTACTTC
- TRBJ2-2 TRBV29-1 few CSVEFSSGAGGELFF TGCAGCGTTGAATTCTCCAGCGGTGCTGGCGGGGAGCTGTTTTTT
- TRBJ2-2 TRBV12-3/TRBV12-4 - CASSLNPLAVRELFF TGTGCCAGCAGTTTAAACCCCCTAGCCGTCCGGGAGCTGTTTTTT
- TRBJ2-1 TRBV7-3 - CASSPQGGSNEQFF TGTGCCAGCAGCCCTCAGGGCGGCTCCAATGAGCAGTTCTTC
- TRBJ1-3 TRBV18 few CASSPSMDPGNTIYF TGTGCCAGCTCACCATCCATGGACCCCGGAAACACCATATATTTT
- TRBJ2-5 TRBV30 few CAWTTTGGTQYF TGTGCCTGGACCACCACTGGGGGGACCCAGTACTTC
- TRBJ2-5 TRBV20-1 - CSAREGGGRQETQYF TGCAGTGCGCGAGAGGGGGGGGGGCGGCAAGAGACCCAGTACTTC
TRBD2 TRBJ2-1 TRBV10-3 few CAISAHGTSGGYNEQFF TGTGCCATCAGTGCCCATGGGACTAGCGGGGGTTACAATGAGCAGTTCTTC
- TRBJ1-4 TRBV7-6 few CASSFRATVGDEKLFF TGTGCCAGCAGCTTTAGGGCGACCGTGGGGGATGAAAAACTGTTTTTT
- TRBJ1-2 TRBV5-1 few CASTVGSNYGYTF TGCGCCAGCACAGTGGGTTCGAACTATGGCTACACCTTC
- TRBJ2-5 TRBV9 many CASSGGGGQETQYF TGTGCCAGCAGCGGAGGGGGGGGACAAGAGACCCAGTACTTC
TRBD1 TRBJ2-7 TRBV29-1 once CSVRDSSSYEQYF TGCAGCGTTCGGGACAGTTCTTCCTACGAGCAGTACTTC
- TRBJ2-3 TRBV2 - CASSEDVSTDTQYF TGTGCCAGCAGTGAAGATGTGAGCACAGATACGCAGTATTTT
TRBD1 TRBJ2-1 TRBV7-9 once CASSSGPGQGRNEQFF TGTGCCAGCAGCTCGGGACCGGGACAGGGCAGAAATGAGCAGTTCTTC